The sequence of this T cell receptor (beta chain) was determined in a study of cytotoxic CD8 clonotypes in ibrutinib-treated CLL. This clone occurred many times. With 5 bases clipped from V and 1 base from J, the junction kept 3 bases outside the gene matches. This CDR3 spans 14 amino acids. Germline V gene data show CDR1 as SGHAT and CDR2 as FQNNGV. Produced via immunoSEQ multiplex PCR; TCRdb's table is partial and in-frame only. The sample includes 55,000 to 60,000 clones, roughly 49% of them seen just once. This sequence was found in a human donor with chronic lymphocytic leukemia. The rearrangement joins TRBV11-2 to TRBJ2-3; TRBD1 matches 7 bases. Sequencing used PBMCs, obtained at disease progression, from a patient treated with ibrutinib. The CDR3 region has the DNA TGTGCCAGCAGCGTTGGACAGGGCACAGATACGCAGTATTTT. Translating gives CASSVGQGTDTQYF. Full variable domain (missing parts from reference TRBV11-2 and TRBJ2-3): EAGVAQSPRYKIIEKRQSVAFWCNPISGHATLYWYQQILGQGPKLLIQFQNNGVVDDSQLPKDRFSAERLKGVDSTLKIQPAKLEDSAVYLCASSVGQGTDTQYFGPGTRLTVL.